This TCR beta chain was retrieved from a study of vaccination and CD4 T cells after COVID-19 (dated by TCRdb to 2021 to 2024). In the study overall: SARS-CoV-2 positivity had been established in the convalescent patients by nasal swab PCR, and mild disease was recorded in roughly ten of these patients and severe disease in one. In the convalescent cohort there were six males and four females, among whom were two Hispanic individuals, seven Caucasians, two Asians and one multiracial person. Each participant got two doses of either the Pfizer-BioNTech BNT162b2 vaccine (n=8) or the Moderna mRNA-1273 vaccine (n=2). Post-COVID blood samples from convalescent patients were collected a median of roughly 100 days after diagnosis, with a range of roughly 30 to 170 days. Post-vaccine blood samples were collected a median of approximately 72 days after the second vaccine dose, ranging from about 12 to 250 days. Three convalescent patients gave samples both early after vaccination (day 14) and late after vaccination (days 161 to 241). The spike-specific CD4+ TCR repertoire was compared before and after mRNA vaccination in approximately 9 COVID-19 convalescent patients and a few infection-naive healthy vaccine recipients.

Study-wide conclusions, independent of this receptor: Among convalescent patients, a median about 90% of the SARS-CoV-2-reactive clones seen after vaccination appeared only after vaccination, which suggests priming specific to the vaccine. Only a relatively small number of convalescent patients were included in the study, and early timepoints following natural infection were not analyzed. An increase in the median number of SARS-CoV-2-reactive clonotypes from 20 to 25 after infection to 35 to 40 after vaccination was observed, but the change was not found to be significant. Nearly all vaccine-specific clones in convalescent patients (304 of 307) were mono-reactive for SARS-CoV-2 spike rather than cross-reactive with common cold coronaviruses.

Points on this clonotype: Its antigen has not been determined. One base away there is no much larger clone; base qualities are not given.

The germline V gene (reference sequence) specifies SGHNT as CDR1 and YYREEE as CDR2. Inclusive of the bounding cysteine and phenylalanine, the CDR3 is 15 residues long. The sequence is cut down to CDR3 DNA, 45 bases in frame from base 1. Compared with germline, V lacks 2 bases and J lacks 5 bases; bases without a gene match: 8. This sample's time point label indicates: late sampling 161 to 241 days after vaccination in a few convalescent patients. The convalescent patients' positive SARS-CoV-2 PCR tests were from March to December 2020, which was before the Alpha, Beta and Delta variants emerged in the United States. Ficoll-Paque Plus gradient centrifugation was used to isolate PBMCs from whole blood, and the isolated PBMCs were then either used fresh or cryopreserved at -140C. The library was made by PCR. The instrument given in TCRdb is Illumina iSeq 100. In the authors' own workflow: Non-productive sequences were filtered out, and CDR3s that did not start with C, did not end with F or W, or were shorter than 7 amino acids were discarded. Similarity between CDR3 sequences was evaluated in R version 3.6.1 using Levenshtein distances (stringdist) and unrooted phylogenetic trees (ape). TCRdb reprocessing: public reads trimmed at Q25 with fastp, clones called with MiXCR, in-frame beta chains kept. Records with the same CDR3 protein are collapsed into one entry carrying the most frequent genes and DNA. TCRdb, not the authors, supplied the V and J calls. The sample records 25,000 to 30,000 distinct CDR3 sequences, around 53% of which are singletons. Together, the top ten hold around 5.9% of the sample.

The TCR sequence derives from a human donor who had recovered from COVID-19. The V gene is TRBV5-4 and the J gene is TRBJ2-7, with 9 central nucleotides matching TRBD2. The sample here was CD4+ T cells from blood, taken about 7 months after SARS-CoV-2 vaccination. The CDR3 region: CASSLLREGLDEQYF. In nucleotides, the sequence is TGTGCCAGCAGCTTATTGCGGGAGGGCCTCGACGAGCAGTACTTC. When the CDR3 is completed using the reference TRBV5-4 and TRBJ2-7 genes on either side, the full variable domain is ETGVTQSPTHLIKTRGQQVTLRCSSQSGHNTVSWYQQALGQGPQFIFQYYREEENGRGNFPPRFSGLQFPNYSSELNVNALELDDSALYLCASSLLREGLDEQYFGPGTRLTVT.